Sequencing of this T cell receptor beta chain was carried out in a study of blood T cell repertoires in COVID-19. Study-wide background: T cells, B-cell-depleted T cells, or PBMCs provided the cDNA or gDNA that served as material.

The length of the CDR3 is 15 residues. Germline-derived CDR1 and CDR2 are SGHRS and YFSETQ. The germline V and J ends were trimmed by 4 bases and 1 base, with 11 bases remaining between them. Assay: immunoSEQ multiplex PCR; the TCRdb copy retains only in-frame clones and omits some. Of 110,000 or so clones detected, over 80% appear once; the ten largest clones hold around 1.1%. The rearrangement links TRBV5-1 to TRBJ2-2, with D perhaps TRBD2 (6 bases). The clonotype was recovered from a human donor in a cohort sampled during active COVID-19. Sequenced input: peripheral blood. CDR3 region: CASSKERVNTGELFF. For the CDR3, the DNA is TGCGCCAGCAGCAAGGAGCGGGTGAACACCGGGGAGCTGTTTTTT. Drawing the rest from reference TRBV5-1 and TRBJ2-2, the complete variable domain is KAGVTQTPRYLIKTRGQQVTLSCSPISGHRSVSWYQQTPGQGLQFLFEYFSETQRNKGNFPGRFSGRQFSNSRSEMNVSTLELGDSALYLCASSKERVNTGELFFGEGSRLTVL.